This TCR beta chain was identified during a study of cytomegalovirus exposure and HLA in healthy donors. This clone was picked up a small number of times. Its antigen remains unidentified. Study-wide results and limits: A later analysis linked a missense variant in DCLRE1C to the trimming of TCR beta V and J genes. Across donors, most TCRs were seen rarely, yet some public ones were widespread. Presence/absence analyses supposed approximately even sequencing depth among donors.

PCR primers comprised 60 Vbeta and 13 Jbeta primers. Assay: immunoSEQ multiplex PCR; the TCRdb copy retains only in-frame clones and omits some. The sample records about 140,000 clones, almost 85% being singletons. V lost 5 bases and J lost 3; bases outside the gene matches: 2. The germline gives CDR1 LNHDA, CDR2 SQIVND (reference sequence). The length of the CDR3 is 16 residues. The J gene is TRBJ2-6, the V gene TRBV19; 12 bases are a match to TRBD1. Sequencing was done on a sample of PBMCs. The clonotype originates from a man aged 25-45 years in good health and CMV-seropositive. CDR3 sequence: CASSWDRGLGANVLTF. CDR3 sequence (DNA): TGTGCCAGTAGTTGGGACAGGGGGCTTGGGGCCAACGTCCTGACTTTC.